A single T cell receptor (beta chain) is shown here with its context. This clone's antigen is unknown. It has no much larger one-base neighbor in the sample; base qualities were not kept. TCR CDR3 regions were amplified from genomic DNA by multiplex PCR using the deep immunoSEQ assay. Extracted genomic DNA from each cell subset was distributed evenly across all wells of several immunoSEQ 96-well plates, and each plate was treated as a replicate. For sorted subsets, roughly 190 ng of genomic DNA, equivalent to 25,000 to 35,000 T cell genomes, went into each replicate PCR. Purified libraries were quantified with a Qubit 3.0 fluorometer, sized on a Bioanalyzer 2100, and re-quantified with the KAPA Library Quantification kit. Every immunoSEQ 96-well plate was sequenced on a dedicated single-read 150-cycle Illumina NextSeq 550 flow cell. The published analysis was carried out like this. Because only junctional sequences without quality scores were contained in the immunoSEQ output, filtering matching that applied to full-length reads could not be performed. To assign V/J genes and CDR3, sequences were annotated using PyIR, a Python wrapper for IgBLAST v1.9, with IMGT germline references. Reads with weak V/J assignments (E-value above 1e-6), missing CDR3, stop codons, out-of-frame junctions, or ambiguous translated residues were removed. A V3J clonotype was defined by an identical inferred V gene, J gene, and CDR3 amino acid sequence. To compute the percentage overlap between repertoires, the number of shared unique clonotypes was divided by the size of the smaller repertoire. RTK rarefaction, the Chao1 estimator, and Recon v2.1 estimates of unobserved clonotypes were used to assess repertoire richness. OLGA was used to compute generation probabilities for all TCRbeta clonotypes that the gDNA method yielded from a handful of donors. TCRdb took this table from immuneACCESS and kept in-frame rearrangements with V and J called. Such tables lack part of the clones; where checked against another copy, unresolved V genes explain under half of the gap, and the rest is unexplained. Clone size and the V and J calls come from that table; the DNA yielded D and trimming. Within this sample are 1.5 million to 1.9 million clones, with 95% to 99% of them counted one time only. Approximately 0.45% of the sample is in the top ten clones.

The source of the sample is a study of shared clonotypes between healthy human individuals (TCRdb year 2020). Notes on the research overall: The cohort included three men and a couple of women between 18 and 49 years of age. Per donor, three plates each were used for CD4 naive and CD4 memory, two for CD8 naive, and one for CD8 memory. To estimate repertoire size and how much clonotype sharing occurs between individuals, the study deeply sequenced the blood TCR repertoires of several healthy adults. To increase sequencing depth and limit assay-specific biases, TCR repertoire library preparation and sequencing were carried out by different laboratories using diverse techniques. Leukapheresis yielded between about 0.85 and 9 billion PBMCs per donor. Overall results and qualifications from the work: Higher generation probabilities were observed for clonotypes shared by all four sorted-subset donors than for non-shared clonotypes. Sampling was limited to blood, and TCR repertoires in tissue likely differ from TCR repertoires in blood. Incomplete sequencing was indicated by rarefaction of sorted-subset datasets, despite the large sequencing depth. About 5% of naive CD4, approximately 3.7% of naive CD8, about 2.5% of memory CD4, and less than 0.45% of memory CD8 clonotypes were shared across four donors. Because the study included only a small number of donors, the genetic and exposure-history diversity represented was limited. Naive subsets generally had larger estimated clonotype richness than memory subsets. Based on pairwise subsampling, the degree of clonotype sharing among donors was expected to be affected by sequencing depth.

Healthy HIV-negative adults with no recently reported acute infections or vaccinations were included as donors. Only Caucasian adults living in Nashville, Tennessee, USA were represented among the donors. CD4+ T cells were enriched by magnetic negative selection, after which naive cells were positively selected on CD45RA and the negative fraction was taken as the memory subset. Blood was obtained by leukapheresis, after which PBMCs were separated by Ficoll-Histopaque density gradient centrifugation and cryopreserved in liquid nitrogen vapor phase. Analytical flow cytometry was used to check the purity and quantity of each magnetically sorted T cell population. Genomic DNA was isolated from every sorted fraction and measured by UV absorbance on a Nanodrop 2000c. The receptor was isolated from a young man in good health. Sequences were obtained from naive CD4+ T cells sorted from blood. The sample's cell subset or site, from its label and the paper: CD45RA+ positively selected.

The CDR3 corresponds to CASSQTGADTEAFF. Here is the DNA: TGTGCCAGCTCACAGACAGGGGCGGACACTGAAGCTTTCTTT. This receptor chain uses TRBV18 and TRBJ1-1, with 8 bases in between that match TRBD1. The CDR3 numbers 14 residues from cysteine through phenylalanine. Only the CDR3 region is kept as DNA, spanning 42 bases read in frame from base 1. After removal of 4 bases from V and 3 bases from J, the junction retains 4 bases not matched to a gene. CDR1 and CDR2 were assigned from the germline V gene as KGHSH and LQKENI.